The 23 T cell receptor beta chains presented below share a single source sample, sequenced in a study of vaccination and CD4 T cells after COVID-19. CD4+ T cells that had been cultured provided DNA sequenced with the Oncomine TCR Beta short-read assay. TCRdb re-derived calls from the PCR reads in MiXCR, one entry per CDR3 protein. This table has some 3,500 distinct CDR3 sequences, 19% appearing once. Which antigens these TCRs recognize remains unknown. As for treatment: approximately 11-day PBMC culture with coronavirus spike peptide pools or control peptides (ViraFEST assay). The material sequenced was CD4+ T cells from blood, cultured in vitro. The origin of the receptors is a human donor who had recovered from COVID-19.

The chain has TRBV6-1 and TRBJ1-6; D gene unclear. CDR3 length: 13 residues. Germline V gene lookup returns CDR1 MNHNS and CDR2 SASEGT. V shed 6 bases and J shed 5 bases, with 8 bases lying between them. In DNA form, the CDR3 reads TGTGCCAGCAGCGGATTGGATAATTCACCCCTCCACTTT. This sequence encodes CASSGLDNSPLHF.

This clonotype is medium-sized in the sample. The chain links TRBV15 to TRBJ1-2; D possibly corresponds to TRBD1 (5 bases). Germline-derived CDR1 and CDR2 are LNHNV and YYDKDF (reference sequence). V was clipped by 4 bases and J by 0 bases, with 9 bases between them. The CDR3 loop spans 14 amino acids. The CDR3 coding sequence is TGTGCCACCAGCAAGGACATAGCTAACTATGGCTACACCTTC. Translation gives CATSKDIANYGYTF.

Within the sample, this clonotype is medium-sized. The rearrangement joins TRBV20-1 to TRBJ1-1; D gene ambiguous. Germline V lookup: CDR1 DFQATT, CDR2 SNEGSKA (reference sequence). This CDR3 is built from 13 residues. The V end was cut by 3 bases, the J end by 1 base, with 9 bases between. The CDR3 bases are TGCAGTGCTAGTACCGTTACGAACACTGAAGCTTTCTTT. Translating it yields CSASTVTNTEAFF.

The V call is TRBV5-1, the J call TRBJ2-3; D gene ambiguous. This CDR3 contains 12 residues. Trimming cost V 2 bases and J 3 bases, with 4 bases left between them. Germline assignment: CDR1 SGHRS and CDR2 YFSETQ. CDR3 DNA: TGCGCCAGCAGCTTCGGAACAGATACGCAGTATTTT. Amino acids: CASSFGTDTQYF.

This chain joins TRBV2 and TRBJ2-5; TRBD2 agrees at 7 bases. Germline V gene data show CDR1 as SNHLY and CDR2 as FYNNEI. This CDR3 is 14 amino acids long. The CDR3 nucleotides are TGTCTATTTAAATCTAGCGGCCACCAAGAGACCCAGTACTTC. This sequence encodes CLFKSSGHQETQYF.

This clonotype was seen a handful of times. The CDR3 DNA sequence: TGCAGTGCGTTAGACAGCGGGGGGATCACAGATACGCAGTATTTT. Its translation is CSALDSGGITDTQYF. The rearrangement uses TRBV20-1 and TRBJ2-3, with 9 bases lining up with TRBD2. The CDR3 extends over 15 amino acids. In germline, CDR1 is DFQATT, CDR2 SNEGSKA (reference sequence). The ends lost 6 bases at V and 2 bases at J; junction bases unmatched: 9.

V and J are TRBV6-1 and TRBJ2-3, with 8 bases that match TRBD2. The J segment lost 0 bases and the V segment lost 5 bases, leaving 13 bases of the junction unmatched. The CDR3 contains 18 residues. Germline V gene sequence: CDR1 MNHNS, CDR2 SASEGT. CDR3 residues: CASSPWFWRGASTDTQYF. The CDR3 nucleotides read TGTGCCAGCAGTCCGTGGTTCTGGCGGGGGGCTAGCACAGATACGCAGTATTTT.

This clonotype is labeled medium-sized. The chain uses TRBV2 and TRBJ1-5, with 9 bases identical to TRBD1. Germline V gives CDR1 SNHLY, CDR2 FYNNEI. The trim removed 7 bases at V and 6 bases at J, leaving 10 bases unmatched. The CDR3 length is 15 residues. The CDR3 here is CASTAGGQGIQPQHF. The CDR3 DNA follows: TGTGCCAGCACCGCAGGGGGACAGGGAATTCAGCCCCAGCATTTT.

This clonotype rates as medium-sized. CDR3 bases: TGTGCCAGTAGTATAGCAGGGCTGGAGACCCAGTACTTC. This sequence encodes CASSIAGLETQYF. V usage is TRBV19 and J usage is TRBJ2-5; tentative D call: TRBD1 (5 bases). The germline CDR1 and CDR2 sequences are LNHDA and SQIVND (reference sequence). This CDR3 contains 13 residues. Trimming took off 1 base at V and 5 bases at J, with 8 bases between the two ends.

This clonotype appeared a few times. The V call is TRBV5-1, the J call TRBJ2-2; D possibly corresponds to TRBD2 (5 bases). V lost 1 base and J 2 bases, leaving 9 bases between the germline ends. The CDR3 totals 15 residues. CDR1 is SGHRS, CDR2 YFSETQ, per germline. The CDR3 reads CASSLMGVNTGELFF. For the CDR3, the DNA is TGCGCCAGCAGCTTGATGGGAGTAAACACCGGGGAGCTGTTTTTT. The variable domain in full, completed from reference TRBV5-1 and TRBJ2-2, reads KAGVTQTPRYLIKTRGQQVTLSCSPISGHRSVSWYQQTPGQGLQFLFEYFSETQRNKGNFPGRFSGRQFSNSRSEMNVSTLELGDSALYLCASSLMGVNTGELFFGEGSRLTVL.

This clonotype was seen a handful of times. The rearrangement joins TRBV12-3 or TRBV12-4 to TRBJ2-2; D perhaps matches TRBD1 (6 bases). The germline V and J ends were trimmed by 2 bases and 5 bases, with 9 bases remaining between them. The CDR3 length is 14 residues. This CDR3 is CASSLKGGTGELFF. CDR3 sequence (DNA): TGTGCCAGCAGTTTAAAAGGGGGTACCGGGGAGCTGTTTTTT.

By sample share, this clonotype is medium-sized (0.01 to 0.1%). The J gene is TRBJ1-1, the V gene TRBV6-1; D is ambiguous. The CDR3 runs to 9 residues. Trimming cost V 8 bases and J 11 bases, with 9 bases left between them. Germline CDR1 MNHNS, CDR2 SASEGT. The chain's CDR3 is CASPQRAFF. CDR3 in DNA: TGTGCCAGCCCTCAGCGCGCTTTCTTT.

This clonotype is classed as medium-sized. The chain couples TRBV2 to TRBJ1-2, with 8 bases identical to TRBD1. Germline CDR1 reads SNHLY; CDR2 reads FYNNEI. The ends lost 4 bases at V and 0 bases at J; junction bases unmatched: 1. This CDR3 is 14 amino acids long. The CDR3 sequence: CASSGRGPNYGYTF. The CDR3 DNA sequence: TGTGCCAGCAGTGGCAGGGGGCCTAACTATGGCTACACCTTC.

This clonotype appeared a few times. The chain couples TRBV5-4 to TRBJ1-2, with D possibly being TRBD1 (5 bases). This CDR3 has 13 residues. V was shortened by 2 bases and J by 3 bases, with 8 bases between the two germline ends. CDR1 is SGHNT and CDR2 is YYREEE in the germline V gene (reference sequence). The CDR3 reads CASSLVRDYGYTF. The CDR3 DNA reads TGTGCCAGCAGCTTAGTCAGGGACTATGGCTACACCTTC.

The chain recombines TRBV7-8 with TRBJ1-2, with 8 bases fitting TRBD1. The CDR3 contains 16 residues. CDR1 and CDR2 (germline): SGHVS, FQNEAQ. V lost 6 bases, J lost 1 base, and 10 bases stayed unmatched. CDR3 protein: CASRGGTGKDNYGYTF. In DNA, the CDR3 is TGTGCCAGCAGAGGAGGGACAGGCAAGGATAACTATGGCTACACCTTC.

The gene calls are TRBV20-1 and TRBJ1-3; D gene unclear. V dropped 6 bases and J dropped 4 bases, with 19 bases sitting between them. The CDR3 covers 15 residues. Germline CDR1 DFQATT, CDR2 SNEGSKA (reference sequence). The CDR3 protein is CSALGGPHSGNTIYF. The CDR3 region has the DNA TGCAGTGCCCTCGGTGGCCCGCACAGCGGAAACACCATATATTTT.

The rearrangement uses TRBV11-2 and TRBJ1-3; D is ambiguous. The germline V gene encodes CDR1 SGHAT and CDR2 FQNNGV. The V end lost 0 bases, the J end lost 4 bases, and 7 bases lay between the germline ends. This CDR3 is built from 14 residues. The CDR3 here is CASSLDRPGNTIYF. The DNA of the CDR3 is TGTGCCAGCAGCTTAGACAGGCCGGGAAACACCATATATTTT.

By share, this clonotype ranks as medium-sized (0.01 to 0.1%). The chain employs TRBV19 and TRBJ1-5; tentative D call: TRBD1 (6 bases). V shed 7 bases and J shed 1 base, with 20 bases lying between them. Germline-derived CDR1 and CDR2 are LNHDA and SQIVND (reference sequence). The CDR3 is 17 amino acids. Written as DNA, the CDR3 is TGTGCCAGTAAACCTCGAGAGGGGGGGCGAAGCAATCAGCCCCAGCATTTT. This codes for CASKPREGGRSNQPQHF.

In this sample, this clonotype turned up a few times. The chain has TRBV6-1 and TRBJ2-7; maybe TRBD1 (6 bases). CDR1 and CDR2 from the germline V gene are MNHNS and SASEGT. CDR3 length: 13 residues. Trimming took off 8 bases at V and 3 bases at J, with 14 bases between the two ends. The CDR3 here is CASRPTGSYEQYF. The CDR3 region has the DNA TGTGCCAGCCGGCCAACAGGGAGCTACGAGCAGTACTTC.

The chain has TRBV15 and TRBJ2-5; D is perhaps TRBD2 (6 bases). Trimming left V 10 bases short and J 0 bases short, with 15 bases between. Germline V gives CDR1 LNHNV, CDR2 YYDKDF (reference sequence). The CDR3 length is 14 residues. The CDR3 loop reads CAISLRGDQETQYF. The CDR3, as DNA: TGTGCCATCTCATTACGCGGGGACCAAGAGACCCAGTACTTC.

The chain employs TRBV30 and TRBJ2-3, with D hard to call. The CDR3 is 13 amino acids. The V end was cut by 0 bases, the J end by 6 bases, with 10 bases between. Germline V lookup: CDR1 GTSNPN, CDR2 SVGIG (reference sequence). The CDR3 here is CAWSVGPADTQYF. DNA for the CDR3: TGTGCCTGGAGTGTAGGGCCGGCGGATACGCAGTATTTT. The full variable domain, with the rest looked up from reference TRBV30 and TRBJ2-3, is SQTIHQWPATLVQPVGSPLSLECTVEGTSNPNLYWYRQAAGRGLQLLFYSVGIGQISSEVPQNLSASRPQDRQFILSSKKLLLSDSGFYLCAWSVGPADTQYFGPGTRLTVL.

This clonotype is medium-sized. The rearrangement links TRBV11-1 to TRBJ1-2; D is perhaps TRBD1 (5 bases). Germline V gene data show CDR1 as SGHAT and CDR2 as FQDESV (reference sequence). Trimming took off 1 base at V and 4 bases at J, with 13 bases between the two ends. The CDR3 spans 15 residues. The CDR3 region has the DNA TGTGCCAGCAGCTTAGGGGCCCAGGGCGGCTATGGCTACACCTTC. Translation: CASSLGAQGGYGYTF.

To note about this clonotype: This CDR3 fails to terminate in the conserved phenylalanine or tryptophan, so it likely reflects a read error. The chain joins TRBV19 to TRBJ1-2, with 7 bases identical to TRBD1. There are 15 residues in the CDR3. Losses at the gene ends were 4 bases for V and 4 bases for J; bases not matched to a gene: 9. Germline loops: CDR1 LNHDA, CDR2 SQIVND (reference sequence). The CDR3 reads CASSTRDSPSYGYTS. The DNA for the CDR3 is TGTGCCAGTAGTACCAGGGACAGTCCTTCCTATGGCTACACCTCC.